Each of the 16 T cell receptor beta chains below was sequenced from the same sample in a study of CD8 T cells in ankylosing spondylitis. TCRdb reanalysed the 5' RACE reads using MiXCR and keeps one entry per CDR3 protein. The sample holds 340,000 or so distinct CDR3 sequences, roughly 15% seen once. The sequenced sample was blood, either unsorted or a sorted T cell fraction (not recorded which). These receptors all come from a male donor with ankylosing spondylitis or in good health (not recorded which).

This rearrangement joins TRBV12-3 or TRBV12-4 to TRBJ1-4; D is possibly TRBD1 (5 bases). Trimming cost V 2 bases and J 8 bases, with 15 bases left between them. The CDR3 extends over 15 amino acids. Here the CDR3 reads CASSLKGFDQEKLFF. In DNA form, the CDR3 reads TGTGCCAGCAGTTTAAAGGGGTTTGATCAAGAAAAACTGTTTTTT.

This clonotype was observed a handful of times. The V and J genes are TRBV5-1 and TRBJ2-3; 9 bases align to TRBD1. V shed 4 bases and J 10 bases; nucleotides not matched to a gene: 7. This CDR3 has 13 amino acids. The germline V gene has CDR1 SGHRS and CDR2 YFSETQ. CDR3 DNA sequence: TGCGCCAGCAGCCTGACAGGGGGAAGTGCGCAGTATTTT. Its translation is CASSLTGGSAQYF.

The chain combines TRBV11-2 with TRBJ2-7; 8 bases align to TRBD1. The CDR3 runs 15 residues. Losses at the gene ends were 5 bases for V and 2 bases for J; bases not matched to a gene: 8. CDR1 and CDR2 (germline): SGHAT, FQNNGV. CDR3 nucleotides: TGTGCCAGCAGCGATTTGGGGGGACAGGCCTACGAGCAGTACTTC. This sequence encodes CASSDLGGQAYEQYF.

CDR3 sequence reads: CASSSIRTSGGSRGEQFF. CDR3 bases: TGTGCCAGCAGCTCCATTCGGACTAGCGGGGGGTCCCGGGGTGAGCAGTTCTTC. The chain links TRBV11-2 to TRBJ2-1, with 14 bases lining up with TRBD2. J lost 9 bases, V lost 4 bases, and 14 bases had no gene match. Germline assignment: CDR1 SGHAT and CDR2 FQNNGV. CDR3 size: 18 residues. The whole variable domain, remainder taken from reference TRBV11-2 and TRBJ2-1, is EAGVAQSPRYKIIEKRQSVAFWCNPISGHATLYWYQQILGQGPKLLIQFQNNGVVDDSQLPKDRFSAERLKGVDSTLKIQPAKLEDSAVYLCASSSIRTSGGSRGEQFFGPGTRLTVL.

With regard to this clonotype: Mismatch with germline at one junction end may stem from a read error. The V and J genes are TRBV6-5 and TRBJ1-2; D is perhaps TRBD1 (6 bases). Germline CDR1 and CDR2: MNHEY and SVGAGI. The CDR3 length is 14 residues. CDR3 sequence: CASSYLGGNYGYTF. The CDR3 coding sequence is TGTGCCAGCAGCTACTTAGGGGGTAACTATGGCTACACCTTC.

This rearrangement joins TRBV18 to TRBJ2-3; TRBD2 matches at 12 bases. V lost 3 bases to trimming and J lost 4 bases; unmatched junction nucleotides: 2. CDR3 length: 15 amino acids. Germline V gene data show CDR1 as KGHSH and CDR2 as LQKENI. The CDR3 nucleotides read TGTGCCAGCTCACCCCGACTAGCGGGGGCAGATACGCAGTATTTT. It codes for CASSPRLAGADTQYF.

This clonotype has more than one count but fewer than ten. V and J are TRBV12-3 or TRBV12-4 and TRBJ2-1, with D hard to call. The V gene lost 6 bases and the J gene lost 5 bases, with 11 bases spanning the gap. The CDR3 totals 13 residues. CDR3 sequence reads: CASSPPMDNEQFF. CDR3 nucleotides: TGTGCCAGCAGCCCCCCAATGGACAATGAGCAGTTCTTC.

This clonotype was picked up many times. This chain uses TRBV20-1 with TRBJ2-1; D is ambiguous. The CDR3 is 14 amino acids. Per the germline V gene, CDR1 is DFQATT and CDR2 is SNEGSKA (reference sequence). Trimming shortened V by 6 bases and J by 3 bases, and 15 bases separated the two germline ends. The CDR3: CSALRPPRYNEQFF. DNA for the CDR3: TGCAGTGCCCTCCGACCCCCCCGCTACAATGAGCAGTTCTTC.

The chain recombines TRBV5-5 with TRBJ2-7; weak D call: TRBD1 (6 bases). The CDR3 is 15 amino acids. V was shortened by 0 bases and J by 2 bases, with 12 bases between the two germline ends. CDR1 SGHKS and CDR2 YYEKEE come from the germline V gene (reference sequence). The CDR3 DNA reads as TGTGCCAGCAGCTTGGGTTTTCAGGGGACCTACGAGCAGTACTTC. It specifies CASSLGFQGTYEQYF.

This clonotype was seen many times. The chain is built from TRBV27 and TRBJ1-5; D remains ambiguous. This CDR3 region has 13 residues. Germline values: CDR1 MNHEY, CDR2 SMNVEV (reference sequence). V lost 6 bases, J lost 1 base, and 7 bases lay in between. The CDR3 spells CASSPKSNQPQHF. The CDR3 region has the DNA TGTGCCAGCAGCCCAAAAAGCAATCAGCCCCAGCATTTT.

In this sample, this clonotype turned up a few times. The chain links TRBV6-1 to TRBJ2-2; D gene unclear. V was cut by 10 bases and J by 4 bases, with 16 bases left in between. Germline CDR1 and CDR2: MNHNS and SASEGT. This CDR3 is built from 14 residues. The CDR3 DNA reads TGTGCCACCCGAAGGGCCGTCGGCACCGGGGAGCTGTTTTTT. It encodes CATRRAVGTGELFF.

This chain uses TRBV7-9 with TRBJ2-1; D is ambiguous. The CDR3 length is 12 residues. The V gene's germline CDR1 is SEHNR and CDR2 FQNEAQ (reference sequence). With 5 bases removed from V and 7 bases from J, the gap between germline ends came to 9 bases. The CDR3 region is CASSPDVNEQFF. The CDR3 nucleotides read TGTGCCAGCAGCCCGGATGTAAATGAGCAGTTCTTC.

J is TRBJ2-3 and V is TRBV20-1; 8 nucleotides align to TRBD2. Germline CDR1 is DFQATT and CDR2 is SNEGSKA (reference sequence). V was pared by 5 bases and J by 1 base, with 5 bases of the junction left unmatched. The CDR3 consists of 14 residues. The CDR3: CSAYLAGRTDTQYF. DNA of the CDR3: TGCAGTGCTTATTTAGCGGGACGCACAGATACGCAGTATTTT.

The chain couples TRBV27 to TRBJ2-6; TRBD1 matches 8 bases. The CDR3 length is 19 residues. With V trimmed by 2 bases and J by 2 bases, 11 bases remained unmatched. Germline assignment: CDR1 MNHEY and CDR2 SMNVEV (reference sequence). CDR3 residues: CASSLRSLTGGTGANVLTF. CDR3 DNA sequence: TGTGCCAGCAGTTTACGATCCCTTACAGGGGGAACTGGGGCCAACGTCCTGACTTTC. Variable domain in full (rest from reference TRBV27 and TRBJ2-6): EAQVTQNPRYLITVTGKKLTVTCSQNMNHEYMSWYRQDPGLGLRQIYYSMNVEVTDKGDVPEGYKVSRKEKRNFPLILESPSPNQTSLYFCASSLRSLTGGTGANVLTFGAGSRLTVL.

This sequence joins TRBV3-1 and TRBJ2-2; 9 bases are a match to TRBD2. The CDR3 contains 15 residues. Germline-derived CDR1 and CDR2 are LGHDT and YNNKEL (reference sequence). The V segment lost 4 bases and the J segment 6 bases; nucleotides outside the gene matches: 6. In nucleotides, the CDR3 is TGTGCCAGCAGCCTCTCCCCTAGCGGGGCCGGGGAGCTGTTTTTT. Amino acid sequence: CASSLSPSGAGELFF.

This clonotype showed up many times. The V call is TRBV4-1, the J call TRBJ2-5; TRBD2 might be the D (6 bases). V was shortened by 4 bases and J by 4 bases, with 16 bases between the two germline ends. This CDR3 has 15 residues. Germline CDR1 MGHRA, CDR2 YSYEKL. DNA of the CDR3: TGCGCCAGCAGCCCTTATAATAGCGGTGGAGAGACCCAGTACTTC. As protein: CASSPYNSGGETQYF.